The 7 T cell receptor beta chains reported below all come from one sample, sequenced in a study of T-cell memory formation after mild COVID-19. One entry per CDR3 protein results from TCRdb running MiXCR on the 5' RACE reads. This table has hundreds of thousands of distinct CDR3 sequences, approximately 15% appearing once. Sample: PBMCs or a T cell subset sorted from them (not recorded which). These receptors all come from an adult woman who had mild COVID-19 (a few samples of this study predate the infection). Cell type and time point are not known.

This clonotype was seen only a few times. The J gene is TRBJ2-1, the V gene TRBV14, with 9 bases matching TRBD2. The CDR3 length is 16 residues. The trim removed 2 bases at V and 4 bases at J, leaving 6 bases unmatched. Germline CDR1 reads SGHDN; CDR2 reads FVKESK. For the CDR3, the DNA is TGTGCCAGCAGCCAATTGACTAGCGGCCAGTACAATGAGCAGTTCTTC. Its translation is CASSQLTSGQYNEQFF.

There are many counts of this clonotype. The gene calls are TRBV12-5 and TRBJ2-3; D gene ambiguous. The CDR3 runs to 14 residues. The V gene's germline CDR1 is LGHNT and CDR2 FRNRAP. V was cut by 6 bases and J by 6 bases, with 16 bases left in between. As DNA, the CDR3 is TGTGCTAGTGGGGTGGGTACCGTCGGGGATACGCAGTATTTT. It codes for CASGVGTVGDTQYF.

This clonotype was observed a few times. The chain couples TRBV12-3 or TRBV12-4 to TRBJ2-7; D call uncertain. This CDR3 comprises 11 residues. Trimming removed 6 bases at V and 4 bases at J, with 7 bases between. CDR3 sequence (DNA): TGTGCCAGCAGGCTGGAGTACGAGCAGTACTTC. Translated: CASRLEYEQYF.

In this sample, this clonotype turned up many times. The genes are TRBV4-3 and TRBJ2-2; no clear D. The CDR3 sequence is 11 residues long. Trimming stripped 4 bases from V and 6 bases from J, with 3 bases between. CDR1 is LGHNA and CDR2 is YSLEER in the germline V gene. The CDR3 spells CASSRAGELFF. DNA of the CDR3: TGCGCCAGCAGCCGGGCCGGGGAGCTGTTTTTT.

The chain carries TRBV20-1 and TRBJ1-2; D may be TRBD1 (5 bases). Germline V gene lookup returns CDR1 DFQATT and CDR2 SNEGSKA (reference sequence). The CDR3 extends over 14 amino acids. V was cut by 0 bases and J by 3 bases, with 11 bases left in between. The CDR3, as DNA: TGCAGTGCTAGAGATCTCGGCAGGGACTATGGCTACACCTTC. It codes for CSARDLGRDYGYTF.

The chain links TRBV7-9 to TRBJ2-5; perhaps D is TRBD1 or TRBD2 (5 bases each). The CDR3 is 16 amino acids. The germline V and J ends were trimmed by 5 bases and 2 bases, with 18 bases remaining between them. CDR1 and CDR2 from the germline V gene are SEHNR and FQNEAQ (reference sequence). The CDR3 sequence is CASSLGTAGPQETQYF. The CDR3 coding sequence is TGTGCCAGCAGCCTCGGGACGGCGGGCCCTCAAGAGACCCAGTACTTC.

The V gene is TRBV10-3, the J gene TRBJ1-2; D call uncertain. The CDR3 length is 12 residues. V shed 4 bases and J shed 7 bases, with 10 bases lying between them. Germline V gives CDR1 ENHRY, CDR2 SYGVKD. The CDR3 protein is CAISVALSGYTF. DNA for the CDR3: TGTGCCATCAGTGTAGCTCTCTCTGGCTACACCTTC.